Presented here are 10 T cell receptor beta chains from one specimen sequenced in a study of glioma-infiltrating T cells. Using RNA template, CDR3s of TCR alpha and beta were amplified with iRepertoire arm-PCR. MiXCR was run by TCRdb on the multiplex PCR reads, yielding one entry per CDR3 protein. The data contain roughly 200,000 distinct CDR3 sequences, more than 25% of them singletons. The sequencing input was glioma tissue, nonneoplastic brain tissue, or PBMCs (not recorded which). The receptors were sampled from a human donor with low-grade glioma or glioblastoma, undergoing nonglioma brain surgery, or in good health (not recorded which).

Many counts were recorded for this clonotype. V and J are TRBV7-6 and TRBJ2-5; 7 bases agree with TRBD1. This CDR3 contains 14 residues. Germline values: CDR1 SGHVS, CDR2 FNYEAQ. Trimming removed 6 bases from V and 1 base from J; junction bases left unmatched: 5. CDR3 DNA: TGTGCCAGCAGTTTGGGACAGTCCCAAGAGACCCAGTACTTC. Translation gives CASSLGQSQETQYF.

Only a few counts were recorded for this clonotype. The chain has TRBV29-1 and TRBJ2-7; D gene uncertain. Germline assignment: CDR1 SQVTM and CDR2 ANQGSEA. With 4 bases removed from V and 0 bases from J, the gap between germline ends came to 10 bases. The CDR3 is made up of 13 amino acids. The CDR3, as DNA: TGCAGCGTTGGGGCAGCTAGCTCCTACGAGCAGTACTTC. Translated, it gives CSVGAASSYEQYF.

The chain carries TRBV18 and TRBJ2-3; 11 positions match TRBD2. This CDR3 contains 15 residues. Per germline, CDR1 KGHSH and CDR2 LQKENI. J was trimmed by 1 base and V by 6 bases; bases with no gene match: 3. The CDR3 bases are TGTGCCAGCTCCCCGACTAGCGGGGGCACAGATACGCAGTATTTT. Translating it yields CASSPTSGGTDTQYF.

In its sample, this clonotype was seen a few times. J is TRBJ2-1 and V is TRBV29-1, with D possibly being TRBD1 (5 bases). The CDR3 consists of 14 residues. Germline-derived CDR1 and CDR2 are SQVTM and ANQGSEA. V was shortened by 3 bases and J by 4 bases, with 13 bases between the two germline ends. CDR3 amino acids: CSVEDNSPYNEQFF. The DNA for the CDR3 is TGCAGCGTTGAGGACAATTCTCCATACAATGAGCAGTTCTTC.

Note on this clonotype: At one end the junction does not follow the germline gene, possibly because of a read error. The chain has TRBV6-1 and TRBJ2-1; perhaps TRBD1 as D (5 bases). Germline V CDR1 and CDR2: MNHNS, SASEGT. The CDR3 totals 16 residues. This chain's CDR3 is CASSELGWVRGSGQFF. The CDR3 DNA reads as TGCGCCAGCAGTGAATTGGGGTGGGTAAGGGGATCGGGGCAGTTCTTC.

Concerning this clonotype: This may arise from a read error, as a much more abundant clone is one base away. The chain carries TRBV5-4 and TRBJ2-1, with no clear D. Per germline, CDR1 SGHNT and CDR2 YYREEE (reference sequence). The germline V and J ends were trimmed by 2 bases and 0 bases, with 6 bases remaining between them. The length of the CDR3 is 14 residues. CDR3 region: CASSFVSSYNEQFF. The DNA for the CDR3 is TGTGCCAGCAGCTTTGTAAGCTCCTACAATGAGCAGTTCTTC. Full variable domain (rest looked up from reference TRBV5-4 and TRBJ2-1): ETGVTQSPTHLIKTRGQQVTLRCSSQSGHNTVSWYQQALGQGPQFIFQYYREEENGRGNFPPRFSGLQFPNYSSELNVNALELDDSALYLCASSFVSSYNEQFFGPGTRLTVL.

This clonotype showed up just a few times. The chain recombines TRBV9 with TRBJ2-3; D call uncertain. The CDR3 extends over 15 amino acids. V gave up 3 bases and J gave up 0 bases, with 11 bases separating them. Germline CDR1 SGDLS, CDR2 YYNGEE. This CDR3 is CASSALSASTDTQYF. The CDR3, as DNA: TGTGCCAGCAGCGCCCTATCGGCTAGCACAGATACGCAGTATTTT. Supplemented by reference TRBV9 and TRBJ2-3, the full variable domain reads DSGVTQTPKHLITATGQRVTLRCSPRSGDLSVYWYQQSLDQGLQFLIQYYNGEERAKGNILERFSAQQFPDLHSELNLSSLELGDSALYFCASSALSASTDTQYFGPGTRLTVL.

The chain recombines TRBV6-2 or TRBV6-3 with TRBJ2-1; 9 nucleotides agree with TRBD2. This CDR3 has 15 residues. Trimming removed 2 bases from V and 3 bases from J; junction bases left unmatched: 2. Germline CDR1 is MNHEY and CDR2 is SVGEGT. The CDR3 loop is CASSYPTSGYNEQFF. CDR3 coding DNA: TGTGCCAGCAGTTACCCGACTAGCGGCTACAATGAGCAGTTCTTC.

Comment on this clonotype: With a much larger clone just one base away, this may be a read error. V gene TRBV18 combines with J gene TRBJ2-5; 9 bases agree with TRBD2. Germline CDR1 is KGHSH and CDR2 is LQKENI. After removal of 2 bases from V and 3 bases from J, the junction contained 4 bases not matched to a gene. The CDR3 is 15 amino acids. As DNA, the CDR3 is TGTGCCAGCTCACCAAGACTAGCGGACAAAGAGACCCAGTACTTC. Translating gives CASSPRLADKETQYF.

A word on this clonotype: A much larger clone differs by one base, so this may be a read error. CDR3 sequence reads: CASSLCVLADTQYF. CDR3 in DNA: TGTGCCAGCAGCCTTTGCGTTTTGGCAGATACGCAGTATTTT. The chain employs TRBV6-1 and TRBJ2-3; D unresolved. The germline V gene has CDR1 MNHNS and CDR2 SASEGT. CDR3 length: 14 residues. The germline V and J ends were trimmed by 6 bases and 4 bases, with 14 bases remaining between them.